Described below is a single T cell receptor beta chain sequence and its context. Its matching antigen is unknown. This specimen belongs to a study of beta chain features in type 1 diabetes. The CDR3 spans 14 residues. Trimming took 8 bases from V and 5 from J; bases not matched to a gene: 4. Germline CDR1 SQVTM, CDR2 ANQGSEA. cDNA synthesis used the whole RNA isolate, giving expressed TCRB sequences. Sequenced by immunoSEQ multiplex PCR; TCRdb stores in-frame clones only, minus some. The sample contains around 400,000 clones, more than 12% of which appear only once. The authors obtained over 95% purity in all sorted populations. General observations from the study: Reads derived from cDNA could over-represent cells showing high TCR expression.

This receptor was obtained from a woman aged 18-29 years in good health. The chain uses TRBV29-1 and TRBJ2-2; TRBD2 agrees at 14 bases. Sequences were obtained from naive CD4+ T cells from blood. The CDR3 region has the DNA TGCAGCTTTGGGACTAGCGGGAGTACCGGGGAGCTGTTTTTT. Protein: CSFGTSGSTGELFF.